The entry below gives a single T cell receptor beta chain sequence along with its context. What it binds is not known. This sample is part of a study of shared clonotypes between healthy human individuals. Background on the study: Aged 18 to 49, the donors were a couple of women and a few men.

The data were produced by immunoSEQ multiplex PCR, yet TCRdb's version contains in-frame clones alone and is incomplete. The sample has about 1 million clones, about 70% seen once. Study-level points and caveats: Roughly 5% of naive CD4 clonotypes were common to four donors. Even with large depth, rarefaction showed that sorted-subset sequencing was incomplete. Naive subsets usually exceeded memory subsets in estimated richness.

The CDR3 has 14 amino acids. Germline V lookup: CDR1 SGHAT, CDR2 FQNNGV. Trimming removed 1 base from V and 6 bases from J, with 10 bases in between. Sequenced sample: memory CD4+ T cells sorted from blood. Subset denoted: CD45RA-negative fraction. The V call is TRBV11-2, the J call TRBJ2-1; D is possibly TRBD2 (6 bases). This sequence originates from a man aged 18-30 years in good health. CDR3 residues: CASSLGGGSNEQFF. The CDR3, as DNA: TGTGCCAGCAGCTTAGGCGGAGGGTCCAATGAGCAGTTCTTC.